This TCR beta chain comes out of a study of blood T cells in healthy people across ages. The donors, all healthy, were Caucasians living in Russia, aged roughly 6 to 90. A word on this clonotype: Its matching antigen is unknown.

The V and J ends lost 0 bases and 6 bases respectively, with 9 bases between them. CDR3 size: 14 residues. Germline CDR1 reads SGHNT; CDR2 reads YENEEA. Then a second PCR, running about 6 to 12 cycles, was carried out with a sample-barcoded 5' primer and a J-beta primer mix. TCRdb reanalysed the 5' RACE reads using MiXCR and keeps one entry per CDR3 protein. The repertoire holds some 760,000 distinct CDR3 sequences, with approximately 25% as singletons. Whole-study results and caveats: Naive T cell percentage showed a strong correlation with TCR beta diversity. Greater diversity and more naive CD4+ cells were seen in long-lived donors than in aged donors.

In addition, the sample was reused for a study of T cells of mothers and their children.

The rearrangement links TRBV11-3 to TRBJ2-1, with unresolved D. This TCR came from a boy younger than 18 in good health. The sample comprised blood. The chain's CDR3 is CASSLDTSVNEQFF. In DNA form, the CDR3 reads TGTGCCAGCAGCTTAGATACGAGCGTCAATGAGCAGTTCTTC. Using reference TRBV11-3 and TRBJ2-1 for the parts outside the CDR3, the full variable domain is EAGVVQSPRYKIIEKKQPVAFWCNPISGHNTLYWYLQNLGQGPELLIRYENEEAVDDSQLPKDRFSAERLKGVDSTLKIQPAELGDSAVYLCASSLDTSVNEQFFGPGTRLTVL.